This T cell receptor (beta chain) was observed in a study of blood T cell repertoires in COVID-19. Study at large: From T cells, B-cell-depleted T cells, or PBMCs came the material, which was cDNA or gDNA.

This clone was counted ten times or more. The protocol was immunoSEQ multiplex PCR, while the TCRdb copy is restricted to in-frame clones and leaves out a portion. Of around 100,000 clones listed, 80% to 90% are singletons. V lost 2 bases to trimming and J lost 1 base; unmatched junction nucleotides: 4. The CDR3 is 15 amino acids. Per the germline V gene, CDR1 is LGHNA and CDR2 is YSLEER. This chain uses TRBV4-3 with TRBJ2-7; 8 positions match TRBD2. Sequencing was done on a sample of peripheral blood. This clonotype was sampled from a man aged 35 to 55 with active or convalescent COVID-19. The CDR3 reads CASSQLSGGSYEQYF. The CDR3 bases are TGCGCCAGCAGCCAATTGAGCGGGGGTTCCTACGAGCAGTACTTC.